The rows below give T cell receptor beta chains drawn from one sample of a study of cytomegalovirus exposure and HLA in healthy donors. Only in-frame clones appear in the TCRdb table, and some are missing; sequencing was by immunoSEQ multiplex PCR. The sample lists 110,000 to 150,000 clones; 80% to 90% were seen once. Sequencing was done on a sample of PBMCs. The receptors derive from a boy aged 2 to 9 in good health and CMV-seronegative. Both conserved end residues are trimmed from each CDR3. Fields, in order: V gene, CDR3 protein.

TRBV9	ASSVSGVNYNEQF
TRBV19	ASSAASWGVLSTEAF
TRBV19	ASSTPRGGITNQPQH
TRBV5-1	ASSRDSSYNEQF
TRBV6-1	ASSPGGVHQPQH
TRBV4-3	ASSQDIPLGLAGESYEQY
TRBV15	ATSRASGGLTYEQY
TRBV5-6	ASSFTGTGVFYEQY
TRBV28	ASSEGAALH
TRBV5-1	ASRPDGLVDEQY
TRBV7-9	ASSLGTGNGETQY
TRBV6-5	ASSLTTAGSGNTIY
TRBV7-3	ASSRGGRQY
TRBV6-4	ASSLGQATVGNTIY
TRBV6-1	ASSESLGSSYNEQF
TRBV7-9	ASSLASPRVEEQY
TRBV5-1	ASSGVDRGYTEAF